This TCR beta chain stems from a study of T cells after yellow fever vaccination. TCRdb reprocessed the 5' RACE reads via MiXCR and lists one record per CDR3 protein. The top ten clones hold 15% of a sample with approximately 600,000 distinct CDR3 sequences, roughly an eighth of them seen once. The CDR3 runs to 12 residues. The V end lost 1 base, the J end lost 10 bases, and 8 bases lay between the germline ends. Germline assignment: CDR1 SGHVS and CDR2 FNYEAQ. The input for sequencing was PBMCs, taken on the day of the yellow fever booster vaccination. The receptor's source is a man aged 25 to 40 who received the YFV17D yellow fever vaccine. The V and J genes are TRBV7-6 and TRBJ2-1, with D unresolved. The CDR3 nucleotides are TGTGCCAGCAGCTTAGACCCCAGGGAGCAGTTCTTC. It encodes CASSLDPREQFF.